The rows below give T cell receptor beta chains drawn from one sample of a study of T cells expressing NK-cell markers. TCRdb processed the 5' RACE reads again and assigns one entry to each CDR3 protein, with no DNA. Across 350,000 to 500,000 distinct CDR3 sequences, the top ten clones capture about 7.3% of the sample. The sample consisted of blood T cells: a sorted CD56 or NKG2C T cell subset, CD4+ or CD8+ T cells, or bulk PBMC T cells (not recorded which). The receptor set was obtained from a woman aged 18 to 75 in good health. Each CDR3 is given with its conserved first and last residue.

v_call	j_call	cdr3_aa
TRBV19	TRBJ1-6	CASSIGTGQVRSPLHF
TRBV12-5	TRBJ2-5	CASGPLGAPETQYF
TRBV30	TRBJ1-6	CAWSAGQTSYNSPLHF
TRBV12-3/TRBV12-4	TRBJ1-2	CASSFNPGPYGYTF
TRBV3-1	TRBJ2-2	CASSPILNRGSTGELFF
TRBV5-5	TRBJ1-6	CASSFEGGSPLHF
TRBV29-1	TRBJ2-7	CSVWTGNSYEQYF
TRBV6-1	TRBJ1-2	CATYDRAQTYGYTF
TRBV18	TRBJ2-5	CASSQWGTQNQETQYF
TRBV12-3/TRBV12-4	TRBJ2-6	CASLWAGVSSGANVLTF
TRBV10-3	TRBJ2-1	CAISRQVSSYNEQFF
TRBV14	TRBJ2-5	CASSQDGFSETQYF
TRBV5-1	TRBJ2-5	CASSRRGGQETQYF
TRBV29-1	TRBJ1-2	CSVKAGGYGYTF
TRBV13	TRBJ1-3	CASSPSGSRSGNTIYF
TRBV12-3/TRBV12-4	TRBJ1-6	CASSLGGQNNSPLHF
TRBV5-4	TRBJ1-1	CASSPGQGKNTEAFF
TRBV12-5	TRBJ1-1	CASGLVKGPNTEAFF
TRBV10-3	TRBJ1-1	CAISEWNSEYTEAFF
TRBV27	TRBJ2-1	CASSLLPGQGLGEQFF
TRBV20-1	TRBJ2-7	CSATESLAVTPYEQYF
TRBV12-3/TRBV12-4	TRBJ1-2	CASSLGYGYTF
TRBV7-7	TRBJ2-5	CASSPAGFQETQYF
TRBV13	TRBJ2-7	CASSLDDRPPAEQYF
TRBV20-1	TRBJ1-1	CSARDRGLHTEAFF
TRBV20-1	TRBJ1-6	CSAGRGGSSYNSPLHF
TRBV30	TRBJ2-3	CAWSLTGAGGDTQYF
TRBV19	TRBJ1-5	CAGLGALNVGPCNQPQHF
TRBV29-1	TRBJ2-1	CSVELVAGGYNEQFF
TRBV20-1	TRBJ1-1	CSARGGLSEAFF
TRBV12-3/TRBV12-4	TRBJ2-1	CASSLPGLALTNEQFF
TRBV15	TRBJ2-1	CATSRDSGDNEQFF
TRBV12-3/TRBV12-4	TRBJ2-6	CASSLARGAPSSGANVLTF